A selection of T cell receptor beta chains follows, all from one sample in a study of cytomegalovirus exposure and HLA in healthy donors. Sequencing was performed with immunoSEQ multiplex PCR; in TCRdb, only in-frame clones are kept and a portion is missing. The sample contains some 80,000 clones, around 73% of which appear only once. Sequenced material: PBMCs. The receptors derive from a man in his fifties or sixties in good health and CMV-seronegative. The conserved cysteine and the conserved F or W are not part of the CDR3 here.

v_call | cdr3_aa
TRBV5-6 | ASSLRIVQGGNTIY
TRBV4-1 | ASSQLHSPNNSPLH
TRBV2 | ASRDPNRGQSTDTQY
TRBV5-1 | ASSLEPSGGPNEQY
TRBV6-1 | ASSWTSLF
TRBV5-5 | ASSLLVGRVNEQF
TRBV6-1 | ASSEVLAGGLNEQF
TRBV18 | ASSPTQTDNEKLF
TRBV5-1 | ASSPRQGDGYT
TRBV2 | ASIGGRQSFRDTIY
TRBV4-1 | ASSQMPGTGTTEAF
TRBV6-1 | ASSAGGTTNEKLF
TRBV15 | ATGLLSGNLEKLF
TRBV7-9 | ASSFVGQVNRYEQY
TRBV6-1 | ASGQTEAF
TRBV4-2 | ASSQDRTGADEQF
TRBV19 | ASSRDRNSPLH
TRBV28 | ASSVQGARGYT
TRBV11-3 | ASSLGGGRRDTQY
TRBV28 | ASRLTGNQPQH